These T cell receptor beta chains were read from a single sample in a study of T cell changes during pregnancy in multiple sclerosis. Sequencing used immunoSEQ multiplex PCR; TCRdb keeps in-frame clones, though not all of them. The sample includes approximately 51,000 clones, 93% of them seen just once. The sequencing here drew on peripheral blood, taken in the second trimester of pregnancy. These receptors came from a female donor with multiple sclerosis, enrolled in a pregnancy study. The CDR3 runs from the conserved cysteine through the conserved F or W. The D gene is left open where the match is weak. Clone sizes are given selectively: once, few, many, or a class where the clone is expanded.

abundance: NA
j_gene: TRBJ1-2
d_gene: TRBD1
v_gene: TRBV28
CDR3aa: CASSFLGTGSPGSYGYTF
CDR3nt: TGTGCCAGCAGTTTCCTCGGGACAGGGAGCCCAGGGTCCTATGGCTACACCTTC

abundance: NA
j_gene: TRBJ2-2
d_gene: TRBD2
v_gene: TRBV4-3
CDR3aa: CASSQARGVNTGELFF
CDR3nt: TGCGCCAGCAGCCAAGCGCGGGGGGTAAACACCGGGGAGCTGTTTTTT

abundance: NA
j_gene: TRBJ2-7
d_gene: NA
v_gene: TRBV19
CDR3aa: CASSPRQLSYEQYF
CDR3nt: TGTGCCAGTAGTCCGAGACAGCTCTCCTACGAGCAGTACTTC

abundance: once
j_gene: TRBJ2-3
d_gene: NA
v_gene: TRBV7-9
CDR3aa: CASSLHRSGYTDTQYF
CDR3nt: TGTGCCAGCAGCTTACACCGGAGCGGATACACAGATACGCAGTATTTT

abundance: NA
j_gene: TRBJ2-7
d_gene: TRBD2
v_gene: TRBV4-1
CDR3aa: CASSHRGLAGEGYEQYF
CDR3nt: TGCGCCAGCAGCCATCGGGGACTAGCGGGAGAAGGATACGAGCAGTACTTC

abundance: NA
j_gene: TRBJ1-1
d_gene: TRBD1
v_gene: TRBV28
CDR3aa: CASSPAGTENTEAFF
CDR3nt: TGTGCCAGCAGTCCCGCCGGGACAGAGAACACTGAAGCTTTCTTT

abundance: NA
j_gene: TRBJ1-2
d_gene: NA
v_gene: TRBV13
CDR3aa: CASHIMSTAGDRNYGYTF
CDR3nt: TGTGCCAGCCATATTATGAGCACGGCAGGGGATCGCAACTATGGCTACACCTTC

abundance: NA
j_gene: TRBJ2-1
d_gene: TRBD1
v_gene: TRBV28
CDR3aa: CASSSYRGRGNNEQFF
CDR3nt: TGTGCCAGCAGTTCGTACAGGGGGCGAGGCAACAATGAGCAGTTCTTC

abundance: NA
j_gene: TRBJ2-1
d_gene: TRBD2
v_gene: TRBV4-2
CDR3aa: CASSPRRSGTSGTGEQFF
CDR3nt: TGTGCCAGCAGCCCCCGGCGTTCCGGGACTAGCGGGACCGGTGAGCAGTTCTTC

abundance: NA
j_gene: TRBJ2-4
d_gene: TRBD2
v_gene: TRBV5-6
CDR3aa: CASSLSGREAF
CDR3nt: TGTGCCAGCAGCTTAAGTGGGAGGGAGGCCTTC

abundance: NA
j_gene: TRBJ2-2
d_gene: NA
v_gene: TRBV9
CDR3aa: CASRARDTGELFF
CDR3nt: TGTGCCAGCAGAGCCCGGGACACCGGGGAGCTGTTTTTT

abundance: NA
j_gene: TRBJ1-5
d_gene: NA
v_gene: TRBV6-5
CDR3aa: CASSGTSNQPQHF
CDR3nt: TGTGCCAGCAGCGGGACAAGCAATCAGCCCCAGCATTTT

abundance: once
j_gene: TRBJ2-2
d_gene: NA
v_gene: TRBV7-9
CDR3aa: CASSFPVREANTGELFF
CDR3nt: TGTGCCAGCAGCTTCCCGGTCCGAGAAGCGAACACCGGGGAGCTGTTTTTT

abundance: once
j_gene: TRBJ2-3
d_gene: TRBD2
v_gene: TRBV19
CDR3aa: CASSILSGASTDTQYF
CDR3nt: TGTGCCAGTAGTATTCTTAGCGGGGCTAGCACAGATACGCAGTATTTT

abundance: NA
j_gene: TRBJ2-6
d_gene: NA
v_gene: TRBV19
CDR3aa: CASSSWEAGANVLTF
CDR3nt: TGTGCCAGTAGTTCCTGGGAGGCTGGGGCCAACGTCCTGACTTTC

abundance: NA
j_gene: TRBJ2-1
d_gene: TRBD2
v_gene: TRBV27
CDR3aa: CASSLRALAGSRSYNEQFF
CDR3nt: TGTGCCAGCAGCCTTCGGGCACTAGCGGGGTCGCGCTCCTACAATGAGCAGTTCTTC